This entry describes one T cell receptor beta chain. Its antigen is still unknown. Base qualities were left out, and no much larger clone turns up one base away. The sample is drawn from a study of T cells in Graves' hyperthyroidism and ophthalmopathy (dated by TCRdb to the late 2010s). Context from the whole study: Peripheral blood samples were taken at the time of initial diagnosis, prior to any treatment. To identify TCR V-J signatures that set the groups apart, the researchers used a discovery cohort of more than 95 patients, made up of approximately 43 with Graves' ophthalmopathy and about 60 with stable Graves' hyperthyroidism. Whether ophthalmopathy could be predicted prospectively was tested in an independent validation cohort made up of 18 hyperthyroidism patients plus 17 patients who later progressed to ophthalmopathy. For training and testing, the 100 or so patients in the discovery cohort were randomly divided in a 7:3 ratio. In addition, the study compared T-cell repertoires in thyroid tissue and in blood from five to seven Graves' hyperthyroidism patients. Following sampling, methimazole starting at 30 mg daily was given to hyperthyroidism patients, and high-dose intravenous methylprednisolone was given to ophthalmopathy patients. TCR Vbeta CDR3 sequencing of 135 peripheral blood samples (roughly 43 ophthalmopathy, about 75 hyperthyroidism and approximately 17 progressor patients) is reported in the paper.

The TCR beta CDR3 regions were amplified from RNA transcripts. The first round of RT-PCR for the TCR CDR3 was performed with the HTBI primer set and the Qiagen OneStep RT-PCR kit. Libraries were constructed in a second round of multiplex PCR, after which size selection and purification were performed. Paired-end sequencing of the libraries was performed with 100 bp reads on an Illumina HiSeq2000. In the source study's methods: SOAPnuke was used to process the raw data, throwing out any read that contained adapters or uncalled bases, had a mean Phred below 15, or lacked an exact constant-primer or identifier match. High-quality paired reads were merged using COPE v1.2.5, and each unique nucleotide sequence was defined as a clonotype. MiTCR v1.1 was used to align the clonotypes against IMGT TRBV, TRBD and TRBJ reference segments. The analysis included only V-J combinations with a frequency above 0.0001, which together covered around 99% of the repertoires. A TCS score was defined as the ratio of F50 (clonal expansion) to E x V (chaos), with BLOSUM62-based TCRdist applied between CDR3 peptides within each V-J. Welch's t-statistics and random forest reduced around 520 V-J features to about 13, which were used in a naive Bayes classifier (R e1071). TCRdb handled the public reads itself, with Q25 trimming in fastp and clone calling in MiXCR, and kept productive beta chains. Entries are consolidated by CDR3 protein sequence, retaining the most common genes and DNA. The authors' filters were not applied to this entry. The sample table records around 700,000 distinct CDR3 sequences; over 15% of these occur just once. 16% of the sample belongs to the ten largest clones.

The investigation overall reported the following: In cross-validation, a model built on a 13 V-J signature told ophthalmopathy apart from stable hyperthyroidism with approximately 90% sensitivity and around 83% specificity, and in testing the same model reached 80%/75%. Most expanded thyroid clonotypes (frequency above 0.001) were also detected in blood, a finding suggesting that blood repertoires may reflect thyroid immune responses. In validation, progression to ophthalmopathy was predicted by the model with nearly 71% sensitivity and approximately 78% specificity, a median of about 6.4 months before onset. Sample size was not statistically predetermined, and blinding of investigators to group allocation was not performed.

V sheds 7 bases and J sheds 6 bases, leaving 12 bases between their ends. The germline V gene (reference sequence) supplies CDR1 LNHDA and CDR2 SQIVND. The CDR3 numbers 12 residues from cysteine through phenylalanine. Here the CDR3 DNA is all that survives: 36 bases in frame from base 1. Hyperthyroidism patients were newly diagnosed, had a disease duration of under 2 months, and were aged 18 to 65 years. The study excluded patients with uncontrolled infections, other autoimmune diseases, pregnancy or lactation. Diagnoses were based on clinical symptoms, serum thyroxine and TRAb, thyroid ultrasound and orbital computed tomography. For progressor patients, blood was drawn at the first diagnosis of hyperthyroidism, before any ophthalmopathy symptoms had appeared. PBMCs were isolated from about 9 ml of fresh peripheral blood by Ficoll-Paque density gradient centrifugation. Progressor patients were initially diagnosed with Graves' hyperthyroidism and developed ophthalmopathy during follow-up. Trizol reagent was used to extract total RNA, and RNA quality was then checked on an Agilent 2100 Bioanalyzer.

The V and J segments used are TRBV19 and TRBJ1-2; possibly the D gene is TRBD1, per 6 matching bases. The receptor was derived from a woman in her forties or fifties with Graves' hyperthyroidism that later progressed to Graves' ophthalmopathy. Material for sequencing was blood. Here is the DNA: TGTGCCAGTAATACGGGGGCGAATGGCTACACCTTC. Its translation is CASNTGANGYTF.